This is a list of T cell receptor beta chains from one sample in a study of technical replicates of blood from a few donors. Produced via immunoSEQ multiplex PCR; TCRdb's table is partial and in-frame only. The sample has about 100,000 clones; 90% to 96% are singletons. Sequenced input: T cells isolated from PBMCs. The receptor set was obtained from a human donor in good health. The CDR3 runs from the conserved cysteine through the conserved F or W. The D gene is left open where the match is weak. Rows may omit the clone size; those that give it use once, few, many or a size class.

D,size,V,J,DNA,CDR3
NA,NA,TRBV29-1,TRBJ2-5,TGCAGCGTTGATTATGGGAGGGAGACCCAGTACTTC,CSVDYGRETQYF
TRBD1,NA,TRBV4-1,TRBJ2-2,TGCGCCAGCAGCCAACAACCGGGACAGGTTCGCACCGGGGAGCTGTTTTTT,CASSQQPGQVRTGELFF
TRBD2,NA,TRBV6-5,TRBJ2-1,TGTGCCAGCAGTTACGGGCTAGCGGGAGGGCCCAATGAGCAGTTCTTC,CASSYGLAGGPNEQFF
NA,NA,TRBV4-2,TRBJ2-3,TGTGCCAGCAGCCGGAGACGCACAGATACGCAGTATTTT,CASSRRRTDTQYF
NA,NA,TRBV13,TRBJ1-1,TGTGCCAGCAGCTTAGGCCCTTCGGCTTTCTTT,CASSLGPSAFF
NA,NA,TRBV10-1,TRBJ1-1,TGCGCCCCCCAGGCAGGGAACACTGAAGCTTTCTTT,CAPQAGNTEAFF
NA,few,TRBV7-6,TRBJ1-2,TGTGCCAGCAGCTTAGAGGCCGGGGATGGGGGCTACACCTTC,CASSLEAGDGGYTF
TRBD1,NA,TRBV18,TRBJ1-1,TGTGCCAGCTCACGGGGGGACAGGGTATTGAACACTGAAGCTTTCTTT,CASSRGDRVLNTEAFF
TRBD2,NA,TRBV28,TRBJ2-1,TGTGCCAGCAGCATCGAGGGGGCGGGAGGGCCTAATGAGCAGTTCTTC,CASSIEGAGGPNEQFF
TRBD1,NA,TRBV15,TRBJ1-2,TGTGCCACCAGCAGAAGTAGGACAGGGGGCAGCTATGGCTACACCTTC,CATSRSRTGGSYGYTF
TRBD1,NA,TRBV18,TRBJ2-5,TGTGCCAGCTCCTACCTGGGACAGGTCCAAGAGACCCAGTACTTC,CASSYLGQVQETQYF
NA,NA,TRBV5-1,TRBJ2-5,TGCGCCAGCAGCTTGGCAACACCGCAAGAGACCCAGTACTTC,CASSLATPQETQYF
NA,NA,TRBV20-1,TRBJ2-1,TGCAGTGCACATCAAGAGAGGGAGCAGTTCTTC,CSAHQEREQFF
NA,NA,TRBV29-1,TRBJ2-7,TGCAGCGTTGATGGTTTGCGCGGGACAGACTACGAGCAGTACTTC,CSVDGLRGTDYEQYF
NA,NA,TRBV7-9,TRBJ1-6,TGTGCCAGCAGCTCCGGTTCGTCCGGGAACGCTGGGAATTCACCCCTCCACTTT,CASSSGSSGNAGNSPLHF
TRBD2,NA,TRBV7-2,TRBJ2-3,TGTGCCAGCAGCTTACGTTGGTCGCTAGCGGGAGACCCCACAGATACGCAGTATTTT,CASSLRWSLAGDPTDTQYF
TRBD2,NA,TRBV4-1,TRBJ2-1,TGCGCCAGCAGCCAAGCCCAACAAGCGGGGGCGGATGAGCAGTTCTTC,CASSQAQQAGADEQFF
TRBD2,NA,TRBV27,TRBJ2-1,TGTGCCAGCAGTTTTTTGGGCGGGAGGGGTTTCAATGAGCAGTTCTTC,CASSFLGGRGFNEQFF
NA,NA,TRBV6-6,TRBJ1-3,TGTGCCAGCAGTTACGGACTGCGGGGAAACACCATATATTTT,CASSYGLRGNTIYF
NA,NA,TRBV18,TRBJ1-2,TGTGCCAGCTCACCAGTCGTTTTCGGTGATAAGACAGGCGTGTATGGCTACACCTTC,CASSPVVFGDKTGVYGYTF
NA,NA,TRBV7-3,TRBJ1-1,TGTGCCTCACAGGGTGACACTGAAGCTTTCTTT,CASQGDTEAFF
TRBD2,NA,TRBV12-5,TRBJ2-2,TGTGCTAGTGGCGACCTGGGACTAGCTAACACCGGGGAGCTGTTTTTT,CASGDLGLANTGELFF
TRBD2,NA,TRBV4-1,TRBJ2-3,TGCGCCAGCAGCGCCGGGACTAGCGGGGGGGATACGCAGTATTTT,CASSAGTSGGDTQYF
TRBD1,once,TRBV6-1,TRBJ1-1,TGTGCCAGCGTACCAGGGGGCGGTTCTGAAGCTTTCTTT,CASVPGGGSEAFF
TRBD2,NA,TRBV14,TRBJ2-1,TGTGCCAGCAGCCAAGGGATCCTAGCGGGAGACTTTGAGCAGTTCTTC,CASSQGILAGDFEQFF
TRBD1,NA,TRBV5-1,TRBJ1-6,TGCGCCAGCAGAGAAGGCCCGGGACAGGATTATTCACCCCTCCACTTT,CASREGPGQDYSPLHF
NA,NA,TRBV29-1,TRBJ2-3,TGCAGCGTTCTCCGGGGTGTCATCCAAGATACGCAGTATTTT,CSVLRGVIQDTQYF
NA,NA,TRBV27,TRBJ2-7,TGTGCCAGCAGTTTGAGTGGGCTTGGCGAGCAGTACTTC,CASSLSGLGEQYF
NA,NA,TRBV4-2,TRBJ2-7,TGTGCCAGCAGCCAAGAGGGGGGTAGCGACGGCTACGAGCAGTACTTC,CASSQEGGSDGYEQYF
TRBD1,NA,TRBV5-4,TRBJ2-6,TGTGCCAGCAGCCTTCCACAGGGGGGCCCTGGGGCCAACGTCCTGACTTTC,CASSLPQGGPGANVLTF
TRBD1,NA,TRBV10-1,TRBJ1-4,TGCGCCAGCAGAGACAAACAGGGGCGAGTAGGTGAAAAACTGTTTTTT,CASRDKQGRVGEKLFF
NA,NA,TRBV10-1,TRBJ2-7,TGCGCCAGCAGCAGGACAGTTAGCTCCTACGAGCAGTACTTC,CASSRTVSSYEQYF
TRBD2,NA,TRBV5-1,TRBJ2-7,TGCGCCAGCTCCTTGGCTAGCGGGTCCTCCTACGAGCAGTACTTC,CASSLASGSSYEQYF
NA,once,TRBV20-1,TRBJ2-7,TGCAGTGTCCGTACAAGAGGCGAGCAGTACTTC,CSVRTRGEQYF
TRBD1,NA,TRBV5-1,TRBJ2-6,TGCGCCAGCAGCTTGTCACAGGGGAAGTTCATGACTGGGGCCAACGTCCTGACTTTC,CASSLSQGKFMTGANVLTF
NA,few,TRBV30,TRBJ1-1,TGTGCCTGGAGGGCTAGGGGCTGGACTGAAGCTTTCTTT,CAWRARGWTEAFF
NA,NA,TRBV11-1,TRBJ2-7,TGTGCCAGCAGCTTAACCGACAGAGACTACGAGCAGTACTTC,CASSLTDRDYEQYF
TRBD2,NA,TRBV9,TRBJ2-5,TGTGCCAGCAGCGTAGAAGGTAGCGGGGTGCCGTACCAAGAGACCCAGTACTTC,CASSVEGSGVPYQETQYF
TRBD2,once,TRBV29-1,TRBJ2-1,TGCAGCGTTCCTCCGGGACTAGCGATCTACAATGAGCAGTTCTTC,CSVPPGLAIYNEQFF
NA,NA,TRBV5-6,TRBJ2-3,TGTGCCAGCAGCCCGTCCCGGGACAGGGGGAGGCTAGCGGGAGTTGCGCAGTATTTT,CASSPSRDRGRLAGVAQYF
NA,NA,TRBV4-2,TRBJ2-5,TGTGCCAGCAGCCAAGCGGGGAGGAGCAGGGAGACCCAGTACTTC,CASSQAGRSRETQYF
NA,NA,TRBV14,TRBJ1-1,TGTGCCAGCAGAGGGGCCTCAGGGCTCTATGGGTGGACTGAAGCTTTCTTT,CASRGASGLYGWTEAFF
TRBD2,NA,TRBV28,TRBJ2-1,TGTGCCAGCAGTTTGCCGCCCCTAGGACTAGCGGGAGGAAATGAGCAGTTCTTC,CASSLPPLGLAGGNEQFF
TRBD2,NA,TRBV2,TRBJ2-5,TGTGCCAGCAGTGAACGACTAGCGGGAGAGAATGAGACCCAGTACTTC,CASSERLAGENETQYF
TRBD1,NA,TRBV9,TRBJ1-2,TGTGCCAGCAGCGTTAGGGGGCTTCGGGGCTACACCTTC,CASSVRGLRGYTF
NA,NA,TRBV9,TRBJ2-7,TGTGCCAGCAGCGTAGGGGGCTCTCAGATCCCGACAGCCTACGAGCAGTACTTC,CASSVGGSQIPTAYEQYF
NA,NA,TRBV6-1,TRBJ2-5,TGTGCCAGCAGTGGGGGCTGGGGGCTTTTTTCCCAAGAGACCCAGTACTTC,CASSGGWGLFSQETQYF
NA,NA,TRBV7-2,TRBJ2-1,TGTGCCAGCAGCTTCTCCGCGGGGCCCGGTAATGAGCAGTTCTTC,CASSFSAGPGNEQFF
TRBD2,NA,TRBV27,TRBJ2-1,TGTGCCAGCAGTCAAGGGCGGGGGAACAATGAGCAGTTCTTC,CASSQGRGNNEQFF
TRBD1,NA,TRBV27,TRBJ2-7,TGTGCCAGCAGTCCCCGACAGGGTCGGGTAGGCGAGCAGTACTTC,CASSPRQGRVGEQYF
TRBD1,NA,TRBV10-3,TRBJ2-7,TGTGCCATCAGTGTGGACAGGGAGGTCTACGAGCAGTACTTC,CAISVDREVYEQYF
TRBD1,NA,TRBV11-2,TRBJ2-7,TGTGCCAGCAGCTTAGACCCCACCCCCGGGACAGGGGGCCGCGAGCAGTACTTC,CASSLDPTPGTGGREQYF
NA,NA,TRBV2,TRBJ2-3,TGTGCCAGCAGTGACGGTCCCTCAGATACGCAGTATTTT,CASSDGPSDTQYF
NA,NA,TRBV18,TRBJ2-2,TGTGCCAGCTCACCACCACTAGCACCGAACACCGGGGAGCTGTTTTTT,CASSPPLAPNTGELFF
NA,once,TRBV28,TRBJ1-1,TGTGCCAGCAGGGGGGGAGACACTGAAGCTTTCTTT,CASRGGDTEAFF
NA,NA,TRBV6-5,TRBJ2-2,TGTGCCAACCGGGAAGGAGGTAAAAACACCGGGGAGCTGTTTTTT,CANREGGKNTGELFF
TRBD1,NA,TRBV11-3,TRBJ1-1,TGTGCCAGCAGCTATGGGGGACAGGGGAACACTGAAGCTTTCTTT,CASSYGGQGNTEAFF
NA,NA,TRBV7-2,TRBJ2-5,TGTGCCAGCACCTACCAGGGGGAGACCCAGTACTTC,CASTYQGETQYF